This T cell receptor (beta chain) was captured by sequencing in a study of blood T cells in healthy people across ages (dated by TCRdb to 2014 to 2015). Broadly, across the study: In model experiments, template switching captured about one uniquely barcoded TCR beta cDNA molecule for every two T cells. To track age-related changes in TCR beta repertoire diversity, the study relied on deep sequencing normalized with unique cDNA molecular identifiers. Donors were grouped into four age groups: young (average roughly 16 years), middle-aged (about 38), aged (62) and long-lived (less than 85). Donors of different ages were randomly distributed across sequencing lanes to avoid experimental bias. The study analyzed two additional independent replicas of 1 million unique cDNA reads from the same blood draw for two donors, one aged 18 to 29 and one aged 80 or older.

V is shortened by 10 bases, J by 1 base, and the region joining them spans 11 bases. From cysteine to phenylalanine, the CDR3 is 12 amino acids long. Only the CDR3 region is kept as DNA, spanning 36 bases read in frame from base 1. Per the germline V gene, MDHEN is the CDR1 and SYDVKM is the CDR2. Donors were roughly 40 systemically healthy Caucasian individuals from Russia aged about 6 to 100 years. Each donor gave approximately 10 milliliters of peripheral blood, collected into EDTA-treated Vacutainer tubes. PBMCs were isolated by Ficoll-Paque density-gradient centrifugation, with at least 6 million obtained per sample. Total RNA was extracted from PBMCs with Trizol reagent, with at least 5.5 micrograms obtained per sample. The percentages of naive CD45RAhigh/CD27high T cells were determined by flow cytometry on a PBMC aliquot from every donor. Study-level results and caveats: Estimates of total diversity based on one million sequenced T cells were regarded as lower bounds and as underestimates. Observed TCR beta diversity per million T cells fell roughly linearly with age, and a significant reduction was already apparent by age around 39. The CMV infection status of donors was not known, potentially confounding age-related changes in expanded clonotypes. The long-lived group showed more naive CD4+ T cells, fewer expanded clones and increased TCR diversity than the aged group, suggesting age selection. There was a strong correlation between observed TCR beta diversity and the percentage of naive T cells measured by flow cytometry. Because profiling used bulk unsorted PBMCs, naive and antigen-experienced compartments could not be compared conclusively.

Library preparation used 5' RACE. Sequencing relied on an Illumina HiSeq 2500. A second roughly 6 to 12 cycle PCR used a sample-barcoded 5' primer and a J-beta primer mix. A template-switch 5' adaptor carrying 12 random nucleotides introduced a unique molecular identifier onto each TCR beta cDNA molecule. Each sample yielded at least 2.5 million CDR3-containing paired-end reads. The Mint cDNA synthesis kit, primed by a TRBC-specific oligonucleotide, was used to synthesize first-strand cDNA from all RNA. Following uracil-DNA glycosylase treatment, a first 18-cycle PCR with universal primers M1SS and BC2_uni_R was performed on all cDNA. In the original analysis: For normalization, 1 million high-quality reads were randomly selected from each sample, with every read carrying a distinct molecular identifier. Instead of being binned into consensus sequences, reads with shared molecular identifiers were discarded. MiTCR, run with a Q25 quality threshold and the strictest error-elimination algorithm, handled CDR3 identification, clonotype clustering and error correction. A nonparametric unseen species model with Euler transformation was used to estimate lower-bound total TCR beta diversity. TCRdb's own reprocessing of the public reads used fastp at Q25 and MiXCR and kept productive beta chains. One record per CDR3 amino acid sequence lists the most common genes and DNA. The V and J calls reflect TCRdb's pipeline rather than the authors' work. This sample holds some 1.5 million distinct CDR3 sequences; roughly 27% were observed only once. The top ten clones comprise 7.7% of the sample.

Of note for this clonotype: Which antigen it targets is not known. There are no base qualities to consult, and no much larger clone falls within one base.

The receptor's source is a woman in her thirties in good health. The chain joins TRBV28 to TRBJ2-7; there is no confident call for the D gene. Sequencing was performed on blood. The CDR3 protein: CAIEGSSYEQYF. The DNA sequence is TGTGCCATTGAAGGTTCGTCCTACGAGCAGTACTTC. The full variable domain, with segments outside the CDR3 supplied by the reference TRBV28 and TRBJ2-7 proteins, appears as DVKVTQSSRYLVKRTGEKVFLECVQDMDHENMFWYRQDPGLGLRLIYFSYDVKMKEKGDIPEGYSVSREKKERFSLILESASTNQTSMYLCAIEGSSYEQYFGPGTRLTVT.